These 26 T cell receptor beta chains were all obtained from the same sample, sequenced in a study of shared clonotypes between healthy human individuals. Repertoires were generated with immunoSEQ multiplex PCR, while TCRdb's copy carries only in-frame clones and drops some. This table has 850,000 to 1,200,000 clones, approximately 68% appearing once. The sequenced material came from memory CD4+ T cells sorted from blood. The subset here: CD45RA-negative fraction. Receptor source: a man aged 18 to 29 in good health.

The V gene is TRBV7-2, the J gene TRBJ2-3; weak D call: TRBD2 (6 bases). With 3 bases removed from V and 4 bases from J, the gap between germline ends came to 11 bases. CDR1 and CDR2 (germline): SGHTA, FQGNSA. The CDR3 covers 14 residues. The CDR3 DNA reads TGTGCCAGCAGCTTTACTAGCCCCCCAGATACGCAGTATTTT. As protein: CASSFTSPPDTQYF.

The rearrangement uses TRBV19 and TRBJ1-1; 10 bases are a match to TRBD1. Trimming took 6 bases from V and 0 from J; bases not matched to a gene: 7. The V gene's germline CDR1 is LNHDA and CDR2 SQIVND (reference sequence). The CDR3 sequence is 16 residues long. CDR3 amino acids: CASSRRDRGMNTEAFF. For the CDR3, the DNA is TGTGCCAGTAGCCGCCGGGACAGGGGCATGAACACTGAAGCTTTCTTT.

The chain recombines TRBV6-6 with TRBJ1-5; 8 positions match TRBD1. CDR3 length equals 15 residues. The germline V gene encodes CDR1 MNHNY and CDR2 SVGAGI (reference sequence). Trimming at V came to 7 bases and at J to 1 base, leaving 6 bases not matched to a gene. Here the CDR3 reads CASIGGQGSNQPQHF. The CDR3 DNA reads TGTGCCAGCATTGGCGGACAGGGAAGCAATCAGCCCCAGCATTTT.

This clone was counted only a few times. This chain joins TRBV5-1 and TRBJ1-1; 9 bases align to TRBD1. Losses at the gene ends were 0 bases for V and 6 bases for J; bases not matched to a gene: 3. Germline lookup yields CDR1 SGHRS and CDR2 YFSETQ. This CDR3 has 14 amino acids. In nucleotides, the CDR3 is TGCGCCAGCAGCTTGGGGGACAGGGTCTCTGAAGCTTTCTTT. Its protein product is CASSLGDRVSEAFF.

The rearrangement uses TRBV7-9 and TRBJ2-1, with D tentatively TRBD1 or TRBD2 (5 bases each). The ends were cut back, 3 bases at V and 4 bases at J, with 13 bases in the middle. Germline values: CDR1 SEHNR, CDR2 FQNEAQ (reference sequence). This CDR3 has 15 amino acids. CDR3 region: CASSFTSGTYNEQFF. The CDR3 DNA follows: TGTGCCAGCAGCTTCACTTCAGGGACGTACAATGAGCAGTTCTTC.

This chain uses TRBV6-5 with TRBJ2-2, with D possibly TRBD1 on 5 matching bases. The V end was cut by 5 bases, the J end by 0 bases, with 7 bases between. This CDR3 contains 14 residues. Germline CDR1 MNHEY, CDR2 SVGAGI. The CDR3, as DNA: TGTGCCAGCAGTCAGGGCGCGAACACCGGGGAGCTGTTTTTT. Translating it yields CASSQGANTGELFF.

On this clone: Other DNA sequences in this specimen translate into the identical CDR3. The genes are TRBV5-1 and TRBJ1-1; no clear D. Between the trimmed V and J ends, which lost 4 bases and 1 base, there was a span of 5 bases. This CDR3 has 12 residues. Germline CDR1 is SGHRS and CDR2 is YFSETQ. DNA of the CDR3: TGCGCCAGCAGCGTAGGGAACACTGAAGCTTTCTTT. Its translation: CASSVGNTEAFF.

The V and J genes are TRBV9 and TRBJ1-6, with D perhaps TRBD1 (6 bases). CDR3 length equals 16 residues. V was cut by 0 bases and J by 10 bases, with 17 bases left in between. Germline loops: CDR1 SGDLS, CDR2 YYNGEE. In DNA, the CDR3 is TGTGCCAGCAGCGTAGGGACACAGGGACTTGGGTCACCCCTCCACTTT. It translates to CASSVGTQGLGSPLHF.

This rearrangement joins TRBV28 to TRBJ2-4; maybe TRBD1 (5 bases). Germline CDR1 reads MDHEN; CDR2 reads SYDVKM. Trimming cost V 4 bases and J 3 bases, with 13 bases left between them. The CDR3 consists of 15 residues. CDR3 sequence (DNA): TGTGCCAGCAGTTCCCCAGGGTTGGGCAAAAACATTCAGTACTTC. Amino acids: CASSSPGLGKNIQYF.

The V and J genes are TRBV10-3 and TRBJ1-3; D perhaps matches TRBD1 (6 bases). The CDR3 is 12 amino acids. Germline values: CDR1 ENHRY, CDR2 SYGVKD. CDR3 residues: CAGRTEKNTIYF. CDR3 nucleotides: TGTGCTGGTAGGACAGAGAAAAACACCATATATTTT.

The V gene is TRBV27, the J gene TRBJ2-7; 7 bases line up with TRBD1. The CDR3 length is 16 residues. V shed 6 bases and J 1 base; nucleotides not matched to a gene: 12. CDR1 and CDR2 (germline): MNHEY, SMNVEV (reference sequence). The CDR3 bases are TGTGCCAGCAGGAGCAAGGCCGGGACAGAGTCCTACGAGCAGTACTTC. The encoded protein is CASRSKAGTESYEQYF.

Of note for this clone: A read error is the likely source, as a far larger clone sits one nucleotide away. This chain joins TRBV5-7 and TRBJ1-5; a weak D match, TRBD1 (5 bases). TRBV5-7 is labeled an ORF, and its function is uncertain. The CDR3 covers 14 residues. CDR3 region: CASSPVWGNQPRHF. CDR3 nucleotide sequence: TGTGCCAGCAGCCCCGTATGGGGCAATCAGCCCCGGCATTTT.

This clone has a handful of counts. The chain is built from TRBV9 and TRBJ2-2; D is perhaps TRBD2 (6 bases). Trimming stripped 2 bases from V and 6 bases from J, with 23 bases between. Per germline, CDR1 SGDLS and CDR2 YYNGEE. The CDR3 contains 18 residues. The CDR3 is CASSVGFGGAKIAGELFF. For the CDR3, the DNA is TGTGCCAGCAGCGTTGGGTTCGGAGGGGCTAAGATAGCCGGGGAGCTGTTTTTT.

The J gene is TRBJ2-7, the V gene TRBV4-1, with D perhaps matching TRBD2 (5 bases). This CDR3 has 15 amino acids. Germline CDR1 reads MGHRA; CDR2 reads YSYEKL. V was shortened by 2 bases and J by 2 bases, with 13 bases between the two germline ends. The CDR3 coding sequence is TGCGCCAGCAGCCAAACCCCCCGGGGTCCCTACGAGCAGTACTTC. Protein sequence: CASSQTPRGPYEQYF.

This clone was detected many times. This sequence joins TRBV2 and TRBJ2-1; D is uncertain. From germline, CDR1 is SNHLY and CDR2 FYNNEI. This CDR3 spans 11 amino acids. V lost 3 bases and J 9 bases, leaving 6 bases between the germline ends. The DNA of the CDR3 is TGTGCCAGCAGTGAGACTCGTGAGCAGTTCTTC. It translates to CASSETREQFF.

The CDR3 nucleotides read TGTGCCAGTAGTCTACAGGGCGTTGTGACTGAAGCTTTCTTT. The encoded protein is CASSLQGVVTEAFF. The V gene is TRBV19, the J gene TRBJ1-1, with a possible D match to TRBD1 (6 bases). Trimming removed 5 bases from V and 5 bases from J, with 15 bases in between. Germline CDR1 and CDR2: LNHDA and SQIVND (reference sequence). The CDR3 contains 14 residues. Drawing the rest from reference TRBV19 and TRBJ1-1, the complete variable domain is DGGITQSPKYLFRKEGQNVTLSCEQNLNHDAMYWYRQDPGQGLRLIYYSQIVNDFQKGDIAEGYSVSREKKESFPLTVTSAQKNPTAFYLCASSLQGVVTEAFFGQGTRLTVV.

The V call is TRBV6-1, the J call TRBJ2-5; 9 bases align to TRBD1. The junction had 7 bases not matched to a gene; V was cut back by 3 bases and J by 5 bases. Germline CDR1 is MNHNS and CDR2 is SASEGT. The CDR3 sequence is 15 residues long. The chain's CDR3 is CASSEIRGQGETQYF. DNA of the CDR3: TGTGCCAGCAGTGAGATTCGGGGACAGGGCGAGACCCAGTACTTC.

The V call is TRBV2, the J call TRBJ2-1, with 10 nucleotides matching TRBD2. V dropped 9 bases and J dropped 6; count of bases not matched to a gene: 8. The CDR3 sequence is 14 residues long. The germline gives CDR1 SNHLY, CDR2 FYNNEI. This CDR3 is CASTSGGAINEQFF. CDR3 sequence (DNA): TGTGCCAGTACAAGCGGGGGGGCTATCAATGAGCAGTTCTTC.

This chain connects TRBV4-1 to TRBJ1-2; D call uncertain. This CDR3 contains 13 residues. Germline values: CDR1 MGHRA, CDR2 YSYEKL. Trimming took 4 bases from V and 6 from J, leaving 12 bases between them. The CDR3 DNA sequence: TGCGCCAGCAGCCCCCAGAACGGGGATGGCTACACCTTC. Translation gives CASSPQNGDGYTF.

The chain is built from TRBV7-2 and TRBJ1-2; D may be TRBD1 (5 bases). The germline CDR1 and CDR2 sequences are SGHTA and FQGNSA. The CDR3 consists of 12 residues. The germline V and J ends were trimmed by 2 bases and 8 bases, with 9 bases remaining between them. Here the CDR3 reads CASSLYRGGYTF. The CDR3 nucleotides are TGTGCCAGCAGCTTATATAGGGGCGGCTACACCTTC. Combining the CDR3 with reference TRBV7-2 and TRBJ1-2 gives the whole variable domain GAGVSQSPSNKVTEKGKDVELRCDPISGHTALYWYRQSLGQGLEFLIYFQGNSAPDKSGLPSDRFSAERTGGSVSTLTIQRTQQEDSAVYLCASSLYRGGYTFGSGTRLTVV.

The genes are TRBV9 and TRBJ1-2; 9 bases map to TRBD1. The CDR3 contains 15 residues. Germline CDR1 SGDLS, CDR2 YYNGEE. V lost 4 bases, J lost 2 bases, and 6 bases stayed unmatched. The CDR3 reads CASSTWDRENYGYTF. CDR3 bases: TGTGCCAGCAGCACCTGGGACAGGGAAAACTATGGCTACACCTTC.

This chain links TRBV19 with TRBJ1-2, with TRBD1 matching over 10 bases. Germline V gene data show CDR1 as LNHDA and CDR2 as SQIVND (reference sequence). With 5 bases clipped from V and 7 bases from J, the junction kept 13 bases outside the gene matches. The CDR3 has 16 residues. CDR3 loop: CASSLKTGQGVSGYTF. The DNA of the CDR3 is TGTGCCAGTAGTTTGAAGACCGGACAGGGGGTTTCTGGCTACACCTTC.

The chain recombines TRBV28 with TRBJ1-5; perhaps TRBD1 as D (5 bases). The CDR3 extends over 17 amino acids. The ends were cut back, 3 bases at V and 4 bases at J, with 19 bases in the middle. Germline V gives CDR1 MDHEN, CDR2 SYDVKM. The CDR3 DNA is TGTGCCAGCAGTTTGAATTTGTGGGGGTTGGGAAATCAGCCCCAGCATTTT. It yields the protein CASSLNLWGLGNQPQHF.

The CDR3 reads CASSEPGYGYTF. DNA of the CDR3: TGTGCCAGCAGTGAGCCAGGGTATGGCTACACCTTC. The chain employs TRBV25-1 and TRBJ1-2, with D possibly being TRBD1 (5 bases). Germline lookup yields CDR1 MGHDK and CDR2 SYGVNS. The V gene lost 3 bases and the J gene lost 5 bases, with 7 bases spanning the gap. The length of the CDR3 is 12 residues.

CDR3: CASRLAEQQETQYF. Here the CDR3 DNA reads TGCGCCAGCCGACTAGCGGAGCAACAAGAGACCCAGTACTTC. V and J are TRBV5-1 and TRBJ2-5; 9 bases are a match to TRBD2. The CDR3 extends over 14 amino acids. Germline V gene data show CDR1 as SGHRS and CDR2 as YFSETQ. Trimming cost V 7 bases and J 2 bases; bases outside gene matches: 6. Based on the CDR3 plus reference TRBV5-1 and TRBJ2-5, the full variable domain is KAGVTQTPRYLIKTRGQQVTLSCSPISGHRSVSWYQQTPGQGLQFLFEYFSETQRNKGNFPGRFSGRQFSNSRSEMNVSTLELGDSALYLCASRLAEQQETQYFGPGTRLLVL.

V usage is TRBV19 and J usage is TRBJ2-2; possibly TRBD1 or TRBD2 for D (5 bases each). Germline CDR1 is LNHDA and CDR2 is SQIVND (reference sequence). Trimming removed 8 bases from V and 1 base from J, with 11 bases in between. This CDR3 is built from 14 residues. The CDR3 is CASGDRVNTGELFF. In nucleotides, the CDR3 is TGTGCCAGTGGGGACCGCGTGAACACCGGGGAGCTGTTTTTT.